The 15 T cell receptor beta chains in this list originate from one sample, sequenced in a study of blood T cell repertoires in COVID-19. Produced via immunoSEQ multiplex PCR; TCRdb's table is partial and in-frame only. The table records around 78,000 clones, around 90% of them present only once. What was sequenced was peripheral blood. Source of these receptors: a middle-aged man with active COVID-19.

The rearrangement uses TRBV18 and TRBJ2-3; TRBD2 is a possible D gene (6 bases). Germline lookup yields CDR1 KGHSH and CDR2 LQKENI. CDR3 length equals 16 residues. V shed 2 bases and J shed 2 bases, with 14 bases lying between them. The CDR3 reads CASSPGTPRVTDTQYF. The CDR3 DNA reads as TGTGCCAGCTCACCAGGGACTCCGCGGGTCACAGATACGCAGTATTTT.

The rearrangement uses TRBV27 and TRBJ2-1, with TRBD2 matching over 16 bases. The length of the CDR3 is 16 residues. V shed 1 base and J 11 bases; nucleotides not matched to a gene: 5. Per germline, CDR1 MNHEY and CDR2 SMNVEV (reference sequence). The CDR3 region is CASSLLGLAGGPQQFF. DNA for the CDR3: TGTGCCAGCAGTTTATTGGGACTAGCGGGAGGGCCGCAGCAGTTCTTC.

A single count supports this clone. At one end the junction does not follow the germline gene, possibly because of a read error. This sequence joins TRBV7-7 and TRBJ1-1; 7 nucleotides agree with TRBD1. This CDR3 is 13 amino acids long. Germline values: CDR1 SSHAT, CDR2 FNYEAQ (reference sequence). The CDR3: CASSIWTGSEAFF. The CDR3 DNA is TGTGCTAGCAGTATCTGGACAGGCTCTGAAGCTTTCTTT. The entire variable domain, with the rest obtained from reference TRBV7-7 and TRBJ1-1, is as follows: GAGVSQSPRYKVTKRGQDVTLRCDPISSHATLYWYQQALGQGPEFLTYFNYEAQPDKSGLPSDRFSAERPEGSISTLTIQRTEQRDSAMYRCASSIWTGSEAFFGQGTRLTVV.

The V call is TRBV3-1 (or the pseudogene TRBV3-2), the J call TRBJ2-3; the D gene is possibly TRBD2 (6 bases). V lost 4 bases and J 3 bases, leaving 17 bases between the germline ends. The V gene's germline CDR1 is LGHDT and CDR2 YNNKEL (reference sequence). The CDR3 has 16 amino acids. The DNA for the CDR3 is TGTGCCAGCAGCCGAAAAAGTCGGGCGGGGACAGATACGCAGTATTTT. Encoded protein: CASSRKSRAGTDTQYF.

This clone has only a few counts. CDR3 sequence (DNA): TGTGCCAGCAGCGCACAAACAGGGATCTCCTACAATGAGCAGTTCTTC. Translation: CASSAQTGISYNEQFF. The chain links TRBV7-3 to TRBJ2-1, with D possibly matching TRBD1 (6 bases). There are 16 residues in the CDR3. The germline V gene encodes CDR1 SGHTA and CDR2 FQGTGA. The V end was cut by 5 bases, the J end by 0 bases, with 14 bases between. Combining the CDR3 with reference TRBV7-3 and TRBJ2-1 gives the whole variable domain GAGVSQTPSNKVTEKGKYVELRCDPISGHTALYWYRQSLGQGPEFLIYFQGTGAADDSGLPNDRFFAVRPEGSVSTLKIQRTERGDSAVYLCASSAQTGISYNEQFFGPGTRLTVL.

This clone was counted between two and nine times. This rearrangement joins TRBV2 to TRBJ1-1; 8 positions match TRBD1. This CDR3 spans 14 amino acids. Trimming cost V 6 bases and J 5 bases; bases outside gene matches: 8. Germline assignment: CDR1 SNHLY and CDR2 FYNNEI. The CDR3 DNA follows: TGTGCCAGCAGCAAAGAACAGGGGGTAACTGAAGCTTTCTTT. Translated, it gives CASSKEQGVTEAFF.

The chain has TRBV7-9 and TRBJ1-4; 8 bases are shared with TRBD1. CDR1 and CDR2 from the germline V gene are SEHNR and FQNEAQ (reference sequence). With V trimmed by 0 bases and J by 8 bases, 8 bases remained unmatched. This CDR3 comprises 16 residues. CDR3 region: CASSLARGTGGEKLFF. In DNA, the CDR3 is TGTGCCAGCAGCTTAGCGAGAGGGACAGGTGGGGAAAAACTGTTTTTT.

The V and J genes are TRBV4-2 and TRBJ1-6, with a weak D call TRBD1 (6 bases). The CDR3 totals 16 residues. Deletions cut 0 bases from V and 9 bases from J, with 15 bases between. Germline V gene lookup returns CDR1 LGHNA and CDR2 YNFKEQ. The CDR3 DNA is TGTGCCAGCAGCCAAGAGCCAGGGGATATGGGTTCACCCCTCCACTTT. It translates to CASSQEPGDMGSPLHF.

The CDR3 DNA follows: TGTGCCAGCAGCTACCATACAGGGCCGAATGAGCAGTTCTTC. It encodes CASSYHTGPNEQFF. V gene TRBV6-6 combines with J gene TRBJ2-1, with D perhaps matching TRBD1 (6 bases). Germline V lookup: CDR1 MNHNY, CDR2 SVGAGI (reference sequence). V lost 6 bases and J 7 bases, leaving 16 bases between the germline ends. The CDR3 is made up of 14 amino acids.

The chain joins TRBV5-4 to TRBJ2-5; 12 nucleotides line up with TRBD2. Losses at the gene ends were 4 bases for V and 5 bases for J; bases not matched to a gene: 9. In germline, CDR1 is SGHNT, CDR2 YYREEE (reference sequence). The CDR3 is 16 amino acids. The CDR3 spells CASSHATSGRFETQYF. CDR3 bases: TGTGCCAGCAGCCACGCGACTAGCGGGAGATTTGAGACCCAGTACTTC. The entire variable domain, with the rest obtained from reference TRBV5-4 and TRBJ2-5, is as follows: ETGVTQSPTHLIKTRGQQVTLRCSSQSGHNTVSWYQQALGQGPQFIFQYYREEENGRGNFPPRFSGLQFPNYSSELNVNALELDDSALYLCASSHATSGRFETQYFGPGTRLLVL.

The chain has TRBV28 and TRBJ1-6, with 7 bases that match TRBD1. Germline CDR1 MDHEN, CDR2 SYDVKM. This CDR3 comprises 15 residues. The J segment lost 10 bases and the V segment lost 7 bases, leaving 13 bases of the junction unmatched. The CDR3 nucleotides are TGTGCCAGCACCCTAGGGGGCGGGGCGCGGTCACCCCTCCACTTT. Its translation is CASTLGGGARSPLHF.

The count of this clone is one. This chain joins TRBV28 and TRBJ1-4; the D gene is possibly TRBD1 (6 bases). Trimming took 6 bases from V and 1 from J, leaving 12 bases between them. Germline V gene lookup returns CDR1 MDHEN and CDR2 SYDVKM. This CDR3 has 15 amino acids. CDR3 region: CASSYLRGTNEKLFF. The CDR3 nucleotides read TGTGCCAGCAGCTACCTCAGGGGAACTAATGAAAAACTGTTTTTT. Combining the CDR3 with reference TRBV28 and TRBJ1-4 gives the whole variable domain DVKVTQSSRYLVKRTGEKVFLECVQDMDHENMFWYRQDPGLGLRLIYFSYDVKMKEKGDIPEGYSVSREKKERFSLILESASTNQTSMYLCASSYLRGTNEKLFFGSGTQLSVL.

This clone occurred a few times. The J gene is TRBJ2-4, the V gene TRBV15; the D gene is possibly TRBD1 (5 bases). Trimming took off 0 bases at V and 7 bases at J, with 10 bases between the two ends. The CDR3 totals 14 residues. Germline values: CDR1 LNHNV, CDR2 YYDKDF (reference sequence). CDR3 sequence: CATSRDRGGNIQYF. The DNA of the CDR3 is TGTGCCACCAGCAGAGATAGGGGCGGCAACATTCAGTACTTC.

This chain uses TRBV7-3 with TRBJ2-3; 8 bases align to TRBD2. The J segment lost 2 bases and the V segment lost 5 bases, leaving 6 bases of the junction unmatched. The CDR3 loop spans 15 amino acids. Germline-derived CDR1 and CDR2 are SGHTA and FQGTGA. The CDR3 loop reads CASSPAGGATDTQYF. The DNA of the CDR3 is TGTGCCAGCAGCCCTGCCGGGGGGGCCACAGATACGCAGTATTTT.

This clone was counted once. The chain is built from TRBV7-2 and TRBJ2-1, with 8 positions matching TRBD1. Trimming took 4 bases from V and 3 from J; bases not matched to a gene: 11. The germline gives CDR1 SGHTA, CDR2 FQGNSA. CDR3 size: 17 residues. The CDR3 loop reads CASSSDRGPPLYNEQFF. CDR3 sequence (DNA): TGTGCCAGCAGCTCCGACAGGGGACCTCCTCTCTACAATGAGCAGTTCTTC.